The entry that follows covers one TCR beta chain sequence. Its antigen remains unidentified. The CDR3 covers 15 residues. V dropped 1 base and J dropped 2 bases, with 10 bases sitting between them. CDR1 and CDR2 from the germline V gene are MNHNS and SASEGT. Libraries were prepared by immunoSEQ multiplex PCR; TCRdb keeps only in-frame clonotypes and omits some of them. The data show tens of thousands of clones, 95% to 96% seen once. The sample belongs to a study of regulatory and conventional T cells in RAG deficiency. Whole-study findings and limits: Shorter CDR3s in all patient subsets; >85% Treg-Tconv overlap in Omenn.

Blood CD4+ CD25-low CD127-high conventional T cells supplied the genomic DNA template. These records were also assigned to another study, of regulatory T cells. That source reports: Primers: 52 TRBV forward and 13 TRBJ reverse.

This TCR was sampled from a human donor in good health. The chain uses TRBV6-1 and TRBJ2-3; D perhaps matches TRBD1 (5 bases). The sample taken for sequencing was CD25- CD4+ T cells sorted from blood. The CDR3 DNA reads TGTGCCAGCAGTGAAGAGGCAGGGTCCACAGATACGCAGTATTTT. It codes for CASSEEAGSTDTQYF.